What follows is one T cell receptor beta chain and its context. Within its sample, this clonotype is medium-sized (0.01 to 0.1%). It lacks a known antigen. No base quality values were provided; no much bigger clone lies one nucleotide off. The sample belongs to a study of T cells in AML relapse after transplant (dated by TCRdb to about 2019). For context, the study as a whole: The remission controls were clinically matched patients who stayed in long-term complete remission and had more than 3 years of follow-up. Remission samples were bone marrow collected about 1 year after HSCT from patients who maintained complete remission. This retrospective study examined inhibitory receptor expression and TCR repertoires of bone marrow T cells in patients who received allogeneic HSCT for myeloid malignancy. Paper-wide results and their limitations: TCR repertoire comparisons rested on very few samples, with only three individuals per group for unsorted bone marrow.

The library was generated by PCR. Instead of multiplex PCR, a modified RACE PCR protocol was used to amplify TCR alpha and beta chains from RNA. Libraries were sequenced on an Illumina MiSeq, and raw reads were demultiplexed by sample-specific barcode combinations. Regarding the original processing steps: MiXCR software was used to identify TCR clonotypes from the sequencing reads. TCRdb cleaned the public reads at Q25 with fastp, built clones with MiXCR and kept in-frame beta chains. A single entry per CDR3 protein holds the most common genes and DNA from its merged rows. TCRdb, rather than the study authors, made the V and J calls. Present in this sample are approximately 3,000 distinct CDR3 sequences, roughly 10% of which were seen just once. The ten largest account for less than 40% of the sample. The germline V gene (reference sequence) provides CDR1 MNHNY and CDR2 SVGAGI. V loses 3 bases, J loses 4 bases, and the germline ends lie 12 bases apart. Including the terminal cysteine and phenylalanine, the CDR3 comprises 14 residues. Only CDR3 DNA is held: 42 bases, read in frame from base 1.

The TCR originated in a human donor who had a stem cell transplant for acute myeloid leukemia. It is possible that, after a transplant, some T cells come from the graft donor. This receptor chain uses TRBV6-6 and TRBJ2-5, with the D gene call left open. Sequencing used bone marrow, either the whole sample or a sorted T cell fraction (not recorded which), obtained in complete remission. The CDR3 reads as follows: CASSYGAVGETQYF. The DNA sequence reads TGTGCCAGCAGTTATGGCGCGGTGGGAGAGACCCAGTACTTC.